The rows below give T cell receptor beta chains drawn from one sample of a study of T cell responses to AZD1222 COVID-19 vaccine. The repertoire was sequenced with immunoSEQ multiplex PCR; TCRdb's copy has only in-frame clones and lacks some. The sample shows 72,000 or so clones, 80% to 90% of them seen only once. The material was peripheral blood, obtained 28 days after the second AZD1222 dose. The receptors stem from an adult who received the AZD1222 COVID-19 vaccine. Each CDR3 is given with its conserved first and last residue. A D gene is named only where the DNA matches it firmly. Clone size is given for some rows only: seen once, a few or many times, or a class if the clone is expanded.

>TRBJ2-1|once|TRBD2|TRBV7-6
CASSLGTSGRAGSSFF
TGTGCCAGCAGCTTAGGGACTAGCGGGAGGGCCGGGTCCTCCTTCTTC
>TRBJ2-2|.|TRBD1|TRBV7-6
CASSFFDRGDTGELFF
TGTGCCAGCAGCTTTTTCGACAGGGGGGACACCGGGGAGCTGTTTTTT
>TRBJ2-3|.|.|TRBV27
CASSPTSTDTQYF
TGTGCCAGCAGTCCTACTAGCACAGATACGCAGTATTTT
>TRBJ1-1|.|.|TRBV10-2
CASSEARPTDTEAFF
TGCGCCAGCAGTGAGGCCAGGCCAACCGACACTGAAGCTTTCTTT
>TRBJ1-5|.|TRBD1|TRBV27
CASSKIGTGGGSNQPQHF
TGTGCCAGCAGCAAAATTGGGACAGGGGGCGGAAGCAATCAGCCCCAGCATTTT
>TRBJ2-5|.|.|TRBV9
CASTLGLDQETQYF
TGTGCCAGCACCCTCGGACTGGACCAAGAGACCCAGTACTTC
>TRBJ2-7|.|.|TRBV12-3/TRBV12-4
CATCLQGRHEQYF
TGTGCCACCTGCCTCCAGGGTCGTCACGAGCAGTACTTC
>TRBJ1-2|.|TRBD1|TRBV19
CASTPGQGVYGYTF
TGTGCCAGTACCCCGGGACAGGGCGTTTATGGCTACACCTTC
>TRBJ2-1|.|.|TRBV20-1
CSASVGTEVYNEQFF
TGCAGTGCTAGTGTGGGGACTGAAGTTTACAATGAGCAGTTCTTC
>TRBJ2-7|.|.|TRBV30
CALNRDPYEQYF
TGTGCCCTCAACCGGGACCCCTACGAGCAGTACTTC
>TRBJ2-7|.|TRBD1|TRBV18
CASSPGQGVDEQYF
TGTGCCAGCTCACCGGGACAGGGTGTCGACGAGCAGTACTTC
>TRBJ2-2|.|.|TRBV7-3
CASSLSVNTGELFF
TGTGCCAGCAGCTTATCAGTAAACACCGGGGAGCTGTTTTTT
>TRBJ1-1|.|.|TRBV28
CASSFVSRTEAFF
TGTGCCAGCAGTTTCGTTAGTCGCACTGAAGCTTTCTTT
>TRBJ1-2|.|.|TRBV7-2
CASSFVSTGGYTF
TGTGCCAGCAGCTTCGTGTCAACGGGGGGCTACACCTTC
>TRBJ1-1|.|.|TRBV6-5
CASGKHGVGEAFF
TGTGCCAGCGGAAAACACGGGGTTGGGGAAGCTTTCTTT
>TRBJ1-6|.|.|TRBV5-1
CASSLLQSSYNSPLHF
TGCGCCAGCAGCTTGTTGCAAAGCTCCTATAATTCACCCCTCCACTTT
>TRBJ1-5|.|.|TRBV27
CASSLWAGNQPQHF
TGTGCCAGCAGTCTCTGGGCCGGCAATCAGCCCCAGCATTTT
>TRBJ2-7|.|.|TRBV5-1
CASSLWDSSYEQYF
TGCGCCAGCAGCTTGTGGGACTCGTCCTACGAGCAGTACTTC
>TRBJ2-1|once|.|TRBV7-3
CASSVDRREQFF
TGTGCCAGCAGTGTCGACCGGCGTGAGCAGTTCTTC
>TRBJ1-5|.|.|TRBV29-1
CSVRVSNQPQHF
TGCAGCGTTAGGGTTAGCAATCAGCCCCAGCATTTT
>TRBJ1-6|once|.|TRBV27
CSTRGGNSPLHF
TGTTCCACGAGGGGTGGGAATTCACCCCTCCACTTT
>TRBJ1-5|.|.|TRBV19
CASSKTGSVSNQPQHF
TGTGCCAGTAGTAAAACAGGGTCTGTTAGCAATCAGCCCCAGCATTTT
>TRBJ1-1|.|.|TRBV7-3
CASSLPPGGLNTEAFF
TGTGCCAGCAGCTTACCTCCCGGGGGCCTGAACACTGAAGCTTTCTTT
>TRBJ1-2|.|.|TRBV29-1
CSVKGKRGYTF
TGCAGCGTAAAGGGGAAAAGAGGCTACACCTTC